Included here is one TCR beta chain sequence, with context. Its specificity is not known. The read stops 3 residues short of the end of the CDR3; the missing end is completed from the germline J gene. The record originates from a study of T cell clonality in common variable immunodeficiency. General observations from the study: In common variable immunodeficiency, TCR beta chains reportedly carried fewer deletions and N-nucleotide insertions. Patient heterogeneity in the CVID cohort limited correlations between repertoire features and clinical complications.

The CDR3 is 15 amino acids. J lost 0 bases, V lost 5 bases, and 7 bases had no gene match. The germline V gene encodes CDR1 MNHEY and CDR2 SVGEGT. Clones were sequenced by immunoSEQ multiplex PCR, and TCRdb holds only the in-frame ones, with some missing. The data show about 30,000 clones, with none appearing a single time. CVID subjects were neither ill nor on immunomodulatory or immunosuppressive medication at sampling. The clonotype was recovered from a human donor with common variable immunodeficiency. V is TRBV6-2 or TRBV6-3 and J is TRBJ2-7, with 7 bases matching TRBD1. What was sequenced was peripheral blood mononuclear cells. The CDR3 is CASSKVQGSSYEQYF. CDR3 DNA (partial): TGTGCCAGCAGTAAAGTACAGGGGAGCTCCTACGAG.